The text below deals with one TCR beta chain. This sample is part of a study of patients and donors after allogeneic stem cell transplantation. Losses at the gene ends were 5 bases for V and 1 base for J; bases not matched to a gene: 5. This CDR3 is built from 15 residues. TCRdb ran MiXCR on the RT-PCR reads and lists one entry per CDR3 protein. This table has tens of thousands of distinct CDR3 sequences, roughly 52% appearing once. This TCR was recovered from a human donor who was either an allogeneic HSCT recipient or a stem cell or donor lymphocyte infusion donor (not recorded which). It is not recorded whose cells these are; they may come from a transplant donor. This chain uses TRBV12-3 or TRBV12-4 with TRBJ1-5, with 7 bases fitting TRBD1. Material: blood, either unsorted or a sorted T cell fraction (not recorded which). The CDR3 DNA reads TGTGCCAGCAGTGCTCAGGGGGGGAGCAATCAGCCCCAGCATTTT. Residues: CASSAQGGSNQPQHF.